This TCR beta chain was captured by sequencing in a study of cytotoxic CD8 clonotypes in ibrutinib-treated CLL. Looking at the study overall: The patients comprised some twelve relapsed/refractory and about 15 treatment-naive cases, approximately 18 IGHV unmutated. General study findings and limits: Clonality went up at the time of ibrutinib response, stayed stable in sustained remission, and later dropped back toward its baseline level at progression. Public clonotypes were uncommon and contracted or stayed stable on treatment.

The protocol was immunoSEQ multiplex PCR, while the TCRdb copy is restricted to in-frame clones and leaves out a portion. This sample has some 150,000 clones, with about 79% found just once. CDR3 length: 13 residues. Germline trimming cut 3 bases from V and 9 bases from J; bases unmatched to any gene: 4. Looked up from germline, CDR1 is SGDLS and CDR2 is YYNGEE. Worth noting for this clone: As yet, its antigen is unknown.

About 2 micrograms of genomic DNA, which was extracted from cryopreserved PBMCs, served as the material used for the TCR beta libraries. This receptor was taken from a human donor with chronic lymphocytic leukemia. The source was PBMCs, collected after 12 months of ibrutinib treatment. The chain employs TRBV9 and TRBJ2-1, with 9 bases fitting TRBD2. CDR3 nucleotides: TGTGCCAGCAGCGGCGGCGGGAGGGCTGAGCAGTTCTTC. Its protein is CASSGGGRAEQFF.